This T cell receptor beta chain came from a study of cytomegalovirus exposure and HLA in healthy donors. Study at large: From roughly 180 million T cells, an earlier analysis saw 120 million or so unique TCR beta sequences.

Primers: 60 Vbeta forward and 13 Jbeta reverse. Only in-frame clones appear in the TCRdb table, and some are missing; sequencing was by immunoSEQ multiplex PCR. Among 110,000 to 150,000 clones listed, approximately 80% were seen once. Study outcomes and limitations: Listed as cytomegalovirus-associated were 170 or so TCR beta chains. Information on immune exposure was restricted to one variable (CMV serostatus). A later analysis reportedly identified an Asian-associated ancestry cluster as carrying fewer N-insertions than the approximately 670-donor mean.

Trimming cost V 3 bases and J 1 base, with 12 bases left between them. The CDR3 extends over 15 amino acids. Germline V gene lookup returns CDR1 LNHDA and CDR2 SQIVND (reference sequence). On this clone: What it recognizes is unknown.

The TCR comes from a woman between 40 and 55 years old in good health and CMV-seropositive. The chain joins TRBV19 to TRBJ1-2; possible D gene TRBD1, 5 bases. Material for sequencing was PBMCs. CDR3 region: CASSITAGGNYGYTF. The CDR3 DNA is TGTGCCAGTAGTATTACTGCGGGGGGTAACTATGGCTACACCTTC.